Listed here are 3 T cell receptor beta chains from one sample, sequenced in a study of OX40 agonist ivuxolimab in advanced cancers. TCRdb keeps only in-frame clones here, not all; method: immunoSEQ multiplex PCR. The sample lists more than 55,000 clones, 79% seen once, with approximately 11% in the top ten. Sequencing was performed on CD4+ or CD8+ T cells sorted from blood, taken in a trial of the OX40 agonist ivuxolimab. These receptors were taken from an adult with an advanced solid tumor such as melanoma, head and neck, liver or kidney cancer.

This clone was seen only a few times. The gene calls are TRBV5-1 and TRBJ2-7, with D possibly matching TRBD2 (6 bases). CDR3 length: 16 residues. The V end was cut by 0 bases, the J end by 0 bases, with 13 bases between. CDR1 is SGHRS and CDR2 is YFSETQ in the germline V gene. The CDR3 region has the DNA TGCGCCAGCAGCTTGGTTTCGGGGGTTCCCTCCTACGAGCAGTACTTC. Protein product: CASSLVSGVPSYEQYF.

The chain carries TRBV10-3 and TRBJ1-4; D ambiguous. CDR1 is ENHRY and CDR2 is SYGVKD in the germline V gene. V gave up 0 bases and J gave up 11 bases, with 19 bases separating them. The CDR3 has 16 amino acids. In nucleotides, the CDR3 is TGTGCCATCAGTGAGTCGAAGGGTACGACCGGTAGCAAACTGTTTTTT. This translates into CAISESKGTTGSKLFF.

The chain employs TRBV19 and TRBJ1-1; TRBD1 aligns across 8 bases. Germline CDR1 LNHDA, CDR2 SQIVND (reference sequence). The CDR3 loop spans 15 amino acids. The V and J ends lost 5 bases and 7 bases, in that order; junction bases with no gene match: 12. The CDR3 DNA reads TGTGCCAGTAGTCGACAGGGGCAGGTGTCCGTTGAAGCTTTCTTT. As protein: CASSRQGQVSVEAFF.